The 32 T cell receptor beta chains reported below all come from one sample, sequenced in a study of T cells expressing NK-cell markers. TCRdb re-called the 5' RACE reads; one entry per CDR3 protein, DNA not given. Its clone listing holds hundreds of thousands of distinct CDR3 sequences. Sample: blood T cells: a sorted CD56 or NKG2C T cell subset, CD4+ or CD8+ T cells, or bulk PBMC T cells (not recorded which). Receptor source: a woman between 18 and 69 years old in good health.

The chain combines TRBV15 with TRBJ2-5; TCRdb's assignment of TRBD1 cannot be checked, as there is no DNA. The CDR3 runs 15 residues. Germline values: CDR1 LNHNV, CDR2 YYDKDF (reference sequence). The CDR3 sequence is CATSRDRGVQETQYF.

This chain links TRBV20-1 with TRBJ1-1. The CDR3 sequence is 12 residues long. CDR1 and CDR2 from the germline V gene are DFQATT and SNEGSKA (reference sequence). The CDR3: CSASVGNTEAFF.

V and J are TRBV29-1 and TRBJ2-7; TCRdb indicates TRBD1, and absent DNA this call remains unverified. Germline CDR1 is SQVTM and CDR2 is ANQGSEA. The CDR3 totals 11 residues. The CDR3 sequence is CSVAVGYEQYF.

The V call is TRBV10-3, the J call TRBJ2-5; TCRdb proposes TRBD2, but this gene call is untestable without DNA. Per germline, CDR1 ENHRY and CDR2 SYGVKD. The length of the CDR3 is 15 residues. Here the CDR3 reads CAISGTSGKAETQYF.

The V gene is TRBV19, the J gene TRBJ2-1; the D gene TCRdb calls, TRBD2, cannot be checked with no DNA. In germline, CDR1 is LNHDA, CDR2 SQIVND (reference sequence). The length of the CDR3 is 15 residues. The CDR3 reads CATSDLAGAWVEQFF. Drawing the rest from reference TRBV19 and TRBJ2-1, the complete variable domain is DGGITQSPKYLFRKEGQNVTLSCEQNLNHDAMYWYRQDPGQGLRLIYYSQIVNDFQKGDIAEGYSVSREKKESFPLTVTSAQKNPTAFYLCATSDLAGAWVEQFFGPGTRLTVL.

The chain has TRBV28 and TRBJ2-3; TCRdb selects TRBD1, and the lack of DNA leaves this call unchecked. The CDR3 contains 13 residues. From germline, CDR1 is MDHEN and CDR2 SYDVKM. CDR3 residues: CASDRGRTDTQYF.

The chain has TRBV6-2 or TRBV6-3 and TRBJ2-7; TCRdb names TRBD2, which stays unverified in the absence of DNA. CDR3 length equals 14 residues. Germline V gene data show CDR1 as MNHEY and CDR2 as SVGEGT. The CDR3 spells CASSSLAGGREQYF.

The chain is built from TRBV12-3 or TRBV12-4 and TRBJ1-5; absent DNA, TCRdb's TRBD1 call cannot be checked. The CDR3 is 16 amino acids. The CDR3 sequence: CASSLGPGRKNQPQHF.

CDR3 residues: CSARGRGNSNQPQHF. The J gene is TRBJ1-5, the V gene TRBV20-1; checking the TCRdb D call of TRBD1 is not possible without DNA. Per germline, CDR1 DFQATT and CDR2 SNEGSKA (reference sequence). The CDR3 length is 15 residues.

The chain employs TRBV9 and TRBJ2-2. CDR3 size: 14 residues. The germline CDR1 and CDR2 sequences are SGDLS and YYNGEE. The CDR3 sequence is CASRYRLDTGELFF.

The chain links TRBV12-3 or TRBV12-4 to TRBJ1-4; the D call from TCRdb, TRBD1, cannot be confirmed without DNA. This CDR3 region has 14 residues. The CDR3 here is CASSFPGKSEKLFF.

This chain uses TRBV6-5 with TRBJ2-7; the TCRdb call, TRBD1, lacks DNA for checking. The CDR3 is made up of 14 amino acids. The V gene's germline CDR1 is MNHEY and CDR2 SVGAGI. The CDR3 loop is CASSYPGPGYEQYF.

The chain uses TRBV12-3 or TRBV12-4 and TRBJ2-3; TCRdb indicates TRBD1, and absent DNA this call remains unverified. The CDR3 loop spans 14 amino acids. CDR3 protein: CASRWTGGADTQYF.

The chain carries TRBV7-6 and TRBJ2-7; TCRdb's D gene call, TRBD2, goes unchecked for lack of DNA. Germline assignment: CDR1 SGHVS and CDR2 FNYEAQ. CDR3 length equals 15 residues. The CDR3 here is CASSLGTSVSYEQYF.

The V gene is TRBV29-1, the J gene TRBJ2-5; TCRdb returns TRBD2, unconfirmable since there is no DNA. The CDR3 sequence is 15 residues long. Germline lookup yields CDR1 SQVTM and CDR2 ANQGSEA. Here the CDR3 reads CSVEGASGGIETQYF.

The V gene is TRBV12-3 or TRBV12-4, the J gene TRBJ2-1. CDR3 size: 12 residues. The CDR3 protein is CASTPLRPEQFF.

This chain joins TRBV25-1 and TRBJ2-2; TCRdb names TRBD1, which stays unverified in the absence of DNA. CDR3 length equals 15 residues. Germline loops: CDR1 MGHDK, CDR2 SYGVNS. CDR3: CASSVTGTNTGELFF.

The CDR3 loop reads CASSRSTGGNKNIQYF. The rearrangement links TRBV5-1 to TRBJ2-4; TCRdb returns TRBD1, unconfirmable since there is no DNA. This CDR3 has 16 amino acids. Germline CDR1 SGHRS, CDR2 YFSETQ.

The gene calls are TRBV5-1 and TRBJ2-5; TCRdb's D call of TRBD1 is untestable without DNA. Germline CDR1 is SGHRS and CDR2 is YFSETQ. This CDR3 contains 14 residues. This CDR3 reads CASMVGGVQETQYF. The full variable domain, its missing parts supplied by reference TRBV5-1 and TRBJ2-5, is KAGVTQTPRYLIKTRGQQVTLSCSPISGHRSVSWYQQTPGQGLQFLFEYFSETQRNKGNFPGRFSGRQFSNSRSEMNVSTLELGDSALYLCASMVGGVQETQYFGPGTRLLVL.

The chain is built from TRBV5-4 and TRBJ2-1; TCRdb picks TRBD2, but there is no DNA to check that call. The CDR3 covers 17 residues. Germline CDR1 and CDR2: SGHNT and YYREEE (reference sequence). The CDR3 loop is CASSPRLAGDGRNEQFF.

CDR3 amino acids: CASSPETGAKNIQYF. The genes are TRBV4-3 and TRBJ2-4; TCRdb reports TRBD1, a call that lacks DNA to check it against. This CDR3 is built from 15 residues. Per the germline V gene, CDR1 is LGHNA and CDR2 is YSLEER.

The CDR3 sequence: CASSPTPSGVGGEQFF. V usage is TRBV18 and J usage is TRBJ2-1; no DNA is available, so the TRBD1 call from TCRdb remains unchecked. CDR3 length equals 16 residues. Germline CDR1 and CDR2: KGHSH and LQKENI.

The rearrangement links TRBV29-1 to TRBJ1-1; as DNA is missing, the TRBD1 call by TCRdb cannot be tested. Germline CDR1 SQVTM, CDR2 ANQGSEA. The CDR3 is made up of 12 amino acids. The CDR3 sequence: CSVENQGLRAFF.

The J gene is TRBJ2-5, the V gene TRBV28; TCRdb proposes TRBD2, but this gene call is untestable without DNA. This CDR3 has 16 residues. Germline V gene data show CDR1 as MDHEN and CDR2 as SYDVKM. CDR3 protein: CASSSADWRAGETQYF. The whole variable domain, filled in from reference TRBV28 and TRBJ2-5, reads DVKVTQSSRYLVKRTGEKVFLECVQDMDHENMFWYRQDPGLGLRLIYFSYDVKMKEKGDIPEGYSVSREKKERFSLILESASTNQTSMYLCASSSADWRAGETQYFGPGTRLLVL.

The chain is built from TRBV7-8 and TRBJ2-2. CDR3 size: 15 residues. From germline, CDR1 is SGHVS and CDR2 FQNEAQ. CDR3: CASSLSGGRSGELFF.

J is TRBJ1-1 and V is TRBV7-9; there is no DNA to check the TCRdb D call of TRBD1. There are 15 residues in the CDR3. Germline V lookup: CDR1 SEHNR, CDR2 FQNEAQ (reference sequence). The chain's CDR3 is CASSFLAGTNTEAFF.

The rearrangement links TRBV7-2 to TRBJ2-7; TCRdb picks TRBD2, but there is no DNA to check that call. The CDR3 is 16 residues long. Germline CDR1 is SGHTA and CDR2 is FQGNSA. The CDR3 reads CASSLEGTSGSHRQYF.

The chain combines TRBV20-1 with TRBJ2-5; TCRdb proposes TRBD2, but this gene call is untestable without DNA. This CDR3 region has 15 residues. Germline CDR1 is DFQATT and CDR2 is SNEGSKA (reference sequence). The chain's CDR3 is CSARSFGLAGETQYF.

The chain couples TRBV27 to TRBJ1-2; TCRdb's D gene call, TRBD1, goes unchecked for lack of DNA. CDR3 length equals 15 residues. Germline assignment: CDR1 MNHEY and CDR2 SMNVEV (reference sequence). CDR3 loop: CASSEGNRGAYGYTF.

The CDR3 loop reads CASSHLLINTGELFF. This sequence joins TRBV4-3 and TRBJ2-2. CDR1 and CDR2 from the germline V gene are LGHNA and YSLEER. The length of the CDR3 is 15 residues.

V usage is TRBV29-1 and J usage is TRBJ2-5; the TRBD1 assignment by TCRdb is unverifiable without DNA. The germline gives CDR1 SQVTM, CDR2 ANQGSEA. The CDR3 loop spans 12 amino acids. The CDR3 loop reads CSVEQGDETQYF.

V and J are TRBV20-1 and TRBJ2-5; the D call of TRBD2 rests on TCRdb alone, since no DNA is present to check it. Germline V lookup: CDR1 DFQATT, CDR2 SNEGSKA (reference sequence). The CDR3 sequence is 14 residues long. The chain's CDR3 is CSARLTSGRRTQYF.